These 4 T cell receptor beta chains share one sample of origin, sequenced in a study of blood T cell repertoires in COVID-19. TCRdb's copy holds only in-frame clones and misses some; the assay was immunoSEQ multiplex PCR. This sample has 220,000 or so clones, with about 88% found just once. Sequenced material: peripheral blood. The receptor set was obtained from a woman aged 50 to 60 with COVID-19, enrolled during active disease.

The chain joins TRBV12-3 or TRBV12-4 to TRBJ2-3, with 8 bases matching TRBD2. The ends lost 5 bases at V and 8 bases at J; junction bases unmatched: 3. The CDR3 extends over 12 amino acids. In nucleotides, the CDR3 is TGTGCCAGCAGTCCCGGGGGGGGTACGCAGTATTTT. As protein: CASSPGGGTQYF.

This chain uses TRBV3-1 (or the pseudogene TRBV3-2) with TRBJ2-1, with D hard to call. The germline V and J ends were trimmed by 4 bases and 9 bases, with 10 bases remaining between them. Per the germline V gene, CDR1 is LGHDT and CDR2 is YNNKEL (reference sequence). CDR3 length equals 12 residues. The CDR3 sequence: CASSRISFEQFF. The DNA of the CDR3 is TGTGCCAGCAGCCGAATTAGTTTTGAGCAGTTCTTC.

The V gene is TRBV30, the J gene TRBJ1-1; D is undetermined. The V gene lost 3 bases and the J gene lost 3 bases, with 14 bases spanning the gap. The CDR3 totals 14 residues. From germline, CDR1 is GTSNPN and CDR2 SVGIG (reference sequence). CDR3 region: CAWRSTGRDTEAFF. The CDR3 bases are TGTGCCTGGAGATCGACGGGAAGGGACACTGAAGCTTTCTTT.

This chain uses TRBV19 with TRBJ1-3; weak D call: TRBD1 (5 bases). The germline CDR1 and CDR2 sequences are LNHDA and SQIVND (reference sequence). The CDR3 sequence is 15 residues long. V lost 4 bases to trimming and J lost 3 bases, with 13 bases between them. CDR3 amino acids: CASSNIPGNGNTIYF. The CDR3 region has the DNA TGTGCCAGTAGTAACATCCCAGGGAATGGAAACACCATATATTTT.